Presented here are 23 T cell receptor beta chains from one specimen sequenced in a study of shared clonotypes between healthy human individuals. Produced via immunoSEQ multiplex PCR; TCRdb's table is partial and in-frame only. The profile shows approximately 1.5 million clones, approximately 98% of them singletons. What was sequenced was naive CD4+ T cells sorted from blood. Specified subset: CD45RA+ positively selected. These receptors all stem from a man aged 25 to 45 in good health.

There are a few counts of this clone. The rearrangement links TRBV10-1 to TRBJ2-7, with 10 bases matching TRBD2. CDR3 length: 15 amino acids. The germline V gene has CDR1 WNHNN and CDR2 SYGVQD (reference sequence). V shed 8 bases, J shed 5 bases, and the junction held 12 bases outside the gene matches. The CDR3 sequence is CASSLTSGIGDEQYF. The CDR3 coding sequence is TGCGCCAGCTCTCTCACTAGCGGGATAGGCGACGAGCAGTACTTC.

This clone was seen once. This rearrangement joins TRBV7-9 to TRBJ1-3, with D unclear. This CDR3 comprises 14 residues. CDR1 SEHNR and CDR2 FQNEAQ come from the germline V gene (reference sequence). Trimming shortened V by 5 bases and J by 0 bases, and 8 bases separated the two germline ends. CDR3 nucleotides: TGTGCCAGCAGCCCCTCAAACTCTGGAAACACCATATATTTT. Protein product: CASSPSNSGNTIYF.

This clone was counted a single time. This sequence joins TRBV6-6 and TRBJ1-1; maybe TRBD1 (5 bases). V was cut by 0 bases and J by 8 bases, with 10 bases left in between. The CDR3 consists of 13 residues. Germline V lookup: CDR1 MNHNY, CDR2 SVGAGI (reference sequence). The CDR3 loop reads CASSYSEGQEAFF. For the CDR3, the DNA is TGTGCCAGCAGTTACTCGGAGGGGCAGGAAGCTTTCTTT.

The DNA of the CDR3 is TGTGCCAGCAGTGAGGGTCCATCGAGGGAGAATCAGCCCCAGCATTTT. Translated: CASSEGPSRENQPQHF. V and J are TRBV2 and TRBJ1-5; D uncertain. Germline values: CDR1 SNHLY, CDR2 FYNNEI. V dropped 3 bases and J dropped 4 bases, with 16 bases sitting between them. This CDR3 contains 16 residues.

The chain uses TRBV28 and TRBJ1-1; TRBD1 matches 7 bases. Germline loops: CDR1 MDHEN, CDR2 SYDVKM. V trimming: 3 bases; J trimming: 5 bases; junction bases outside the gene matches: 9. The CDR3 has 15 residues. CDR3 sequence reads: CASSFVDRARTEAFF. CDR3 in DNA: TGTGCCAGCAGTTTTGTAGACAGGGCTCGGACTGAAGCTTTCTTT. Full variable domain (remainder filled in from reference TRBV28 and TRBJ1-1): DVKVTQSSRYLVKRTGEKVFLECVQDMDHENMFWYRQDPGLGLRLIYFSYDVKMKEKGDIPEGYSVSREKKERFSLILESASTNQTSMYLCASSFVDRARTEAFFGQGTRLTVV.

The CDR3: CASRPGDRRTYEQYF. For the CDR3, the DNA is TGTGCCAGCAGACCCGGGGACAGGCGAACCTACGAGCAGTACTTC. The chain uses TRBV28 and TRBJ2-7; 8 bases agree with TRBD1. Germline values: CDR1 MDHEN, CDR2 SYDVKM. After removal of 6 bases from V and 2 bases from J, the junction contained 9 bases not matched to a gene. The CDR3 length is 15 residues. Looking up the rest from reference TRBV28 and TRBJ2-7 gives the full variable domain: DVKVTQSSRYLVKRTGEKVFLECVQDMDHENMFWYRQDPGLGLRLIYFSYDVKMKEKGDIPEGYSVSREKKERFSLILESASTNQTSMYLCASRPGDRRTYEQYFGPGTRLTVT.

This chain connects TRBV28 to TRBJ2-6, with D perhaps assigned TRBD1 or TRBD2 (6 bases each). Trimming shortened V by 3 bases and J by 2 bases, and 11 bases separated the two germline ends. CDR1 and CDR2 from the germline V gene are MDHEN and SYDVKM. CDR3 length: 16 residues. The CDR3 DNA sequence: TGTGCCAGCAGTTTTCGGGGGCTAGCTGGGGCCAACGTCCTGACTTTC. Translated: CASSFRGLAGANVLTF.

This clone was seen a single time. The CDR3 DNA follows: TGTGCCAGCAGCCAAGATGTGGGGACTGAAGCTTTCTTT. Amino acids: CASSQDVGTEAFF. The rearrangement links TRBV14 to TRBJ1-1; D uncertain. The length of the CDR3 is 13 residues. Germline V gives CDR1 SGHDN, CDR2 FVKESK. V was shortened by 0 bases and J by 5 bases, with 7 bases between the two germline ends.

This rearrangement joins TRBV28 to TRBJ2-2, with TRBD2 identical over 10 bases. V lost 5 bases to trimming and J lost 3 bases; unmatched junction nucleotides: 6. Germline CDR1 MDHEN, CDR2 SYDVKM. This CDR3 is 16 amino acids long. CDR3 DNA: TGTGCCAGCAGTCCCCTAGCGGGAGACCACACCGGGGAGCTGTTTTTT. Its protein is CASSPLAGDHTGELFF.

The V and J genes are TRBV5-4 and TRBJ2-5, with D perhaps matching TRBD1 (7 bases). The CDR3 is 13 amino acids. Germline-derived CDR1 and CDR2 are SGHNT and YYREEE (reference sequence). The ends were cut back, 5 bases at V and 5 bases at J, with 13 bases in the middle. CDR3 DNA: TGTGCCAGCAGGTCGACAGGGAGGGAGACCCAGTACTTC. Amino acids: CASRSTGRETQYF.

This chain joins TRBV27 and TRBJ2-5, with 11 bases matching TRBD2. The CDR3 extends over 17 amino acids. Germline V gene sequence: CDR1 MNHEY, CDR2 SMNVEV (reference sequence). V gave up 6 bases and J gave up 0 bases; unmatched junction bases: 9. The CDR3 sequence is CASSSIRLAGNQETQYF. In DNA, the CDR3 is TGTGCCAGCAGCTCCATTAGACTAGCGGGAAACCAAGAGACCCAGTACTTC.

The chain uses TRBV7-2 and TRBJ2-3; D might be TRBD1 (6 bases). V shed 3 bases and J shed 8 bases, with 12 bases lying between them. The CDR3 length is 13 residues. Germline lookup yields CDR1 SGHTA and CDR2 FQGNSA. The CDR3 sequence is CASSFQGSGTQYF. The CDR3 region has the DNA TGTGCCAGCAGCTTCCAGGGGTCAGGTACGCAGTATTTT.

The V and J genes are TRBV10-1 and TRBJ2-7; D might be TRBD1 (6 bases). Trimming cost V 2 bases and J 5 bases, with 13 bases left between them. Per germline, CDR1 WNHNN and CDR2 SYGVQD (reference sequence). The CDR3 is 14 residues long. CDR3 sequence: CASSETGPSDEQYF. CDR3 DNA: TGCGCCAGCAGTGAGACAGGGCCTTCGGACGAGCAGTACTTC.

V and J are TRBV19 and TRBJ2-4; D is ambiguous. Trimming removed 2 bases at V and 7 bases at J, with 9 bases between. The length of the CDR3 is 13 residues. From germline, CDR1 is LNHDA and CDR2 SQIVND (reference sequence). The CDR3 protein is CASSIRDGNIQYF. In DNA form, the CDR3 reads TGTGCCAGTAGTATACGAGACGGTAACATTCAGTACTTC.

The rearrangement uses TRBV10-3 and TRBJ2-7, with 9 bases fitting TRBD2. The trim removed 0 bases at V and 5 bases at J, leaving 14 bases unmatched. The germline V gene has CDR1 ENHRY and CDR2 SYGVKD. This CDR3 spans 18 amino acids. CDR3 amino acids: CAISESRGGGGSRNEQYF. CDR3 in DNA: TGTGCCATCAGTGAGTCGCGGGGGGGAGGAGGGAGTCGCAACGAGCAGTACTTC.

The rearrangement joins TRBV4-2 to TRBJ2-4; 12 bases line up with TRBD2. The ends lost 0 bases at V and 8 bases at J; junction bases unmatched: 5. From germline, CDR1 is LGHNA and CDR2 YNFKEQ. The CDR3 has 16 amino acids. CDR3 loop: CASSQDASGRGYIQYF. As DNA, the CDR3 is TGTGCCAGCAGCCAAGACGCTAGCGGGAGGGGATACATTCAGTACTTC.

A single count supports this clone. The chain joins TRBV5-1 to TRBJ2-1; D may correspond to TRBD1 or TRBD2 (5 bases each). Germline V gene data show CDR1 as SGHRS and CDR2 as YFSETQ. Trimming shortened V by 6 bases and J by 6 bases, and 25 bases separated the two germline ends. CDR3 size: 17 residues. This chain's CDR3 is CASKSRGTSPVFNEQFF. The CDR3, as DNA: TGCGCCAGCAAATCCCGGGGCACTAGTCCGGTCTTCAATGAGCAGTTCTTC.

V gene TRBV15 combines with J gene TRBJ1-1, with D possibly being TRBD1 (6 bases). The germline V gene has CDR1 LNHNV and CDR2 YYDKDF (reference sequence). The ends were cut back, 3 bases at V and 1 base at J, with 12 bases in the middle. The CDR3 consists of 15 residues. The CDR3 DNA reads as TGTGCCACCAGCAGGGGGGCCACCTGGAACACTGAAGCTTTCTTT. Protein: CATSRGATWNTEAFF.

This clone has a handful of counts. The V call is TRBV6-1, the J call TRBJ2-3, with D hard to call. CDR1 is MNHNS and CDR2 is SASEGT in the germline V gene. The CDR3 has 12 amino acids. V shed 3 bases and J shed 4 bases, with 5 bases lying between them. The CDR3 nucleotides read TGTGCCAGCAGTGATGGGGCAGATACGCAGTATTTT. It yields the protein CASSDGADTQYF.

The V gene is TRBV5-4, the J gene TRBJ1-2; no reliable D call. The CDR3 is 16 amino acids. Trimming left V 0 bases short and J 0 bases short, with 12 bases between. The germline V gene encodes CDR1 SGHNT and CDR2 YYREEE (reference sequence). CDR3 amino acids: CASSLELSRTNYGYTF. The CDR3 DNA reads TGTGCCAGCAGCTTGGAGTTAAGCAGGACTAACTATGGCTACACCTTC.

This chain joins TRBV29-1 and TRBJ2-3, with D possibly matching TRBD1 (6 bases). Germline CDR1 is SQVTM and CDR2 is ANQGSEA. Trimming stripped 4 bases from V and 0 bases from J, with 8 bases between. CDR3 length equals 13 residues. The CDR3 region has the DNA TGCAGCGTTGGGACAGCTAGCACAGATACGCAGTATTTT. Its translation is CSVGTASTDTQYF.

This rearrangement joins TRBV18 to TRBJ2-1; D is unresolved. CDR1 and CDR2 (germline): KGHSH, LQKENI. The CDR3 totals 13 residues. V was cut by 3 bases and J by 10 bases, with 13 bases left in between. The CDR3 spells CASSPTPVEEQFF. The CDR3 DNA reads as TGTGCCAGCTCACCGACGCCCGTAGAGGAGCAGTTCTTC.

This chain links TRBV2 with TRBJ2-5; D is perhaps TRBD2 (6 bases). The V end was cut by 7 bases, the J end by 4 bases, with 13 bases between. This CDR3 region has 13 residues. Germline-derived CDR1 and CDR2 are SNHLY and FYNNEI. As DNA, the CDR3 is TGTGCCAGCATGGGGGAGGCGGGAGAGACCCAGTACTTC. Protein sequence: CASMGEAGETQYF. Full variable domain (outside the CDR3, taken from reference TRBV2 and TRBJ2-5): EPEVTQTPSHQVTQMGQEVILRCVPISNHLYFYWYRQILGQKVEFLVSFYNNEISEKSEIFDDQFSVERPDGSNFTLKIRSTKLEDSAMYFCASMGEAGETQYFGPGTRLLVL.